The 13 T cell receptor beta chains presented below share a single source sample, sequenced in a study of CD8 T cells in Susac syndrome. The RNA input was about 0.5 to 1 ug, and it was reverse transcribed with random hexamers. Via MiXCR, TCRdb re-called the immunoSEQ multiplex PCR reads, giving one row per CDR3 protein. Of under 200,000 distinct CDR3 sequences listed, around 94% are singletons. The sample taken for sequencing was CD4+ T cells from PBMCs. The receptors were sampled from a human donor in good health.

CDR3 DNA: TGTGCCAGTAGTACTCGACAGACCACAGATACGCAGTATTTT. As protein: CASSTRQTTDTQYF. This chain joins TRBV19 and TRBJ2-3, with a tentative D call TRBD1 (5 bases). Germline CDR1 LNHDA, CDR2 SQIVND (reference sequence). CDR3 length equals 14 residues. V was cut by 4 bases and J by 2 bases, with 10 bases left in between.

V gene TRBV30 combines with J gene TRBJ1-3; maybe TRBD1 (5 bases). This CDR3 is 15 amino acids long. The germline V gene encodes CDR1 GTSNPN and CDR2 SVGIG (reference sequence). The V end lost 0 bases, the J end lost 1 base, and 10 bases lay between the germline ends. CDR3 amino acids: CAWSVLGQSGNTIYF. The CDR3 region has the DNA TGTGCCTGGAGTGTACTGGGGCAATCTGGAAACACCATATATTTT. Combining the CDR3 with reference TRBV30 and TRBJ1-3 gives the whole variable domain SQTIHQWPATLVQPVGSPLSLECTVEGTSNPNLYWYRQAAGRGLQLLFYSVGIGQISSEVPQNLSASRPQDRQFILSSKKLLLSDSGFYLCAWSVLGQSGNTIYFGEGSWLTVV.

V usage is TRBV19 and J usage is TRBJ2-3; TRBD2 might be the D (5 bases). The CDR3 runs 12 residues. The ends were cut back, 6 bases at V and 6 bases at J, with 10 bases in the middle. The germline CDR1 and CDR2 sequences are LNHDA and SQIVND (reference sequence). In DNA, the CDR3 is TGTGCCAGTAGCACCCGAGGGGATACGCAGTATTTT. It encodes CASSTRGDTQYF. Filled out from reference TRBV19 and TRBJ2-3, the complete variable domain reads DGGITQSPKYLFRKEGQNVTLSCEQNLNHDAMYWYRQDPGQGLRLIYYSQIVNDFQKGDIAEGYSVSREKKESFPLTVTSAQKNPTAFYLCASSTRGDTQYFGPGTRLTVL.

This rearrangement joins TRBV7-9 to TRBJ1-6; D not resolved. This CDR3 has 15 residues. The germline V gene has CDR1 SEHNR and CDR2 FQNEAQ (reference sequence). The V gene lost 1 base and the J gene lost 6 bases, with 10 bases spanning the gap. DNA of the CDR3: TGTGCCAGCAGCTTAGGGTCTGGCCCTAATTCACCCCTCCACTTT. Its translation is CASSLGSGPNSPLHF.

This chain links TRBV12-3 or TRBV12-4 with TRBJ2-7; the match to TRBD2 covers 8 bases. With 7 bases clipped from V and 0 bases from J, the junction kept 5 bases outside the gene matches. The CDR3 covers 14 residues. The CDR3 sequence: CASNLAGGSYEQYF. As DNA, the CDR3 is TGTGCCAGCAACCTGGCGGGGGGCTCCTACGAGCAGTACTTC.

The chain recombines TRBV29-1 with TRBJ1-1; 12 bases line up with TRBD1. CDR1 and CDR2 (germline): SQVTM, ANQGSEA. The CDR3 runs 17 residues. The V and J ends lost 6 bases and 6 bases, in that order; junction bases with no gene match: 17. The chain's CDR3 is CSVLRPGTGGALAEAFF. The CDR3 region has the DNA TGCAGCGTCCTACGGCCGGGGACAGGGGGCGCGTTGGCTGAAGCTTTCTTT.

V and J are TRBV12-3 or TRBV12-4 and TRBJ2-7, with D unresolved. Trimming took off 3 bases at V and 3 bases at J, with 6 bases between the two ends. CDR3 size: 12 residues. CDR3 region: CASSFVGYEQYF. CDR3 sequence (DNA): TGTGCCAGCAGTTTTGTCGGCTACGAGCAGTACTTC.

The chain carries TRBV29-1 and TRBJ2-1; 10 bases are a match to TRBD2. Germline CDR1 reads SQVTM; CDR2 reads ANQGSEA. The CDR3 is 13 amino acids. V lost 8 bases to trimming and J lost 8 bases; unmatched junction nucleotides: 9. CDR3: CSQSGGEVYEQFF. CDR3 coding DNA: TGCAGCCAGAGCGGGGGGGAAGTCTATGAGCAGTTCTTC.

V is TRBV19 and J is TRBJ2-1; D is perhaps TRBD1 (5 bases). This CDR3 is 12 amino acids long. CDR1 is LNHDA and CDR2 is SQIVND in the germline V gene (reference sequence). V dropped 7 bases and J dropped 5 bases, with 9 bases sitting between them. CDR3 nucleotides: TGTGCCAGTACAGGGTTGAACAATGAGCAGTTCTTC. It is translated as CASTGLNNEQFF. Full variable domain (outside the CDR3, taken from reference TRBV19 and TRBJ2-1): DGGITQSPKYLFRKEGQNVTLSCEQNLNHDAMYWYRQDPGQGLRLIYYSQIVNDFQKGDIAEGYSVSREKKESFPLTVTSAQKNPTAFYLCASTGLNNEQFFGPGTRLTVL.

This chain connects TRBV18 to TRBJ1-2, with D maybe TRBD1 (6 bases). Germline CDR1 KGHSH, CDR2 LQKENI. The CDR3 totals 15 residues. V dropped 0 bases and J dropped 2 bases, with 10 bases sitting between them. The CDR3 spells CASSPPQGINYGYTF. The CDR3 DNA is TGTGCCAGCTCACCACCGCAGGGGATCAACTATGGCTACACCTTC. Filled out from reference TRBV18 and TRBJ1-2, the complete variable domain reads NAGVMQNPRHLVRRRGQEARLRCSPMKGHSHVYWYRQLPEEGLKFMVYLQKENIIDESGMPKERFSAEFPKEGPSILRIQQVVRGDSAAYFCASSPPQGINYGYTFGSGTRLTVV.

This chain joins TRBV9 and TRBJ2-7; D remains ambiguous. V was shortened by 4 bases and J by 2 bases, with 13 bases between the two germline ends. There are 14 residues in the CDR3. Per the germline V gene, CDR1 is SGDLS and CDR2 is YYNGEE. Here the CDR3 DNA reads TGTGCCAGCAGCCCCTTTCACAGCACCTACGAGCAGTACTTC. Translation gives CASSPFHSTYEQYF.

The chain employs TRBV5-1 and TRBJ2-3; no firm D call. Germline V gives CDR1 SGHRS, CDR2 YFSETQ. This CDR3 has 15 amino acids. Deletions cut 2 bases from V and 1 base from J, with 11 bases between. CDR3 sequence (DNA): TGCGCCAGCAGCTTCCCCCAAACTGGCACAGATACGCAGTATTTT. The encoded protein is CASSFPQTGTDTQYF.

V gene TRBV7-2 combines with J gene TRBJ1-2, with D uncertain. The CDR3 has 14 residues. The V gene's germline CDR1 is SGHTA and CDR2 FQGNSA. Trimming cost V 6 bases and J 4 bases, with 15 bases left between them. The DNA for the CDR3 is TGTGCCAGCAGACGAGAGACGGGGTTCTATGGCTACACCTTC. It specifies CASRRETGFYGYTF.